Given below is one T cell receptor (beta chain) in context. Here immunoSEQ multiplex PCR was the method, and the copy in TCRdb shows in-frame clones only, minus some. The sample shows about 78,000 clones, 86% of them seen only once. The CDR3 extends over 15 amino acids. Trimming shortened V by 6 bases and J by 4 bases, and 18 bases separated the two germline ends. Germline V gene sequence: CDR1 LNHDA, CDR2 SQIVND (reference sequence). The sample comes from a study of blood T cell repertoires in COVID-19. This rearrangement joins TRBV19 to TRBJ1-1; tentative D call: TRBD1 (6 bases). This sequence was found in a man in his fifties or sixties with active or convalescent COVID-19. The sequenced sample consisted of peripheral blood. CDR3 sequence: CASRSSAGAVTEAFF. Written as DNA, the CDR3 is TGTGCCAGTAGGTCGTCGGCAGGGGCGGTCACTGAAGCTTTCTTT.